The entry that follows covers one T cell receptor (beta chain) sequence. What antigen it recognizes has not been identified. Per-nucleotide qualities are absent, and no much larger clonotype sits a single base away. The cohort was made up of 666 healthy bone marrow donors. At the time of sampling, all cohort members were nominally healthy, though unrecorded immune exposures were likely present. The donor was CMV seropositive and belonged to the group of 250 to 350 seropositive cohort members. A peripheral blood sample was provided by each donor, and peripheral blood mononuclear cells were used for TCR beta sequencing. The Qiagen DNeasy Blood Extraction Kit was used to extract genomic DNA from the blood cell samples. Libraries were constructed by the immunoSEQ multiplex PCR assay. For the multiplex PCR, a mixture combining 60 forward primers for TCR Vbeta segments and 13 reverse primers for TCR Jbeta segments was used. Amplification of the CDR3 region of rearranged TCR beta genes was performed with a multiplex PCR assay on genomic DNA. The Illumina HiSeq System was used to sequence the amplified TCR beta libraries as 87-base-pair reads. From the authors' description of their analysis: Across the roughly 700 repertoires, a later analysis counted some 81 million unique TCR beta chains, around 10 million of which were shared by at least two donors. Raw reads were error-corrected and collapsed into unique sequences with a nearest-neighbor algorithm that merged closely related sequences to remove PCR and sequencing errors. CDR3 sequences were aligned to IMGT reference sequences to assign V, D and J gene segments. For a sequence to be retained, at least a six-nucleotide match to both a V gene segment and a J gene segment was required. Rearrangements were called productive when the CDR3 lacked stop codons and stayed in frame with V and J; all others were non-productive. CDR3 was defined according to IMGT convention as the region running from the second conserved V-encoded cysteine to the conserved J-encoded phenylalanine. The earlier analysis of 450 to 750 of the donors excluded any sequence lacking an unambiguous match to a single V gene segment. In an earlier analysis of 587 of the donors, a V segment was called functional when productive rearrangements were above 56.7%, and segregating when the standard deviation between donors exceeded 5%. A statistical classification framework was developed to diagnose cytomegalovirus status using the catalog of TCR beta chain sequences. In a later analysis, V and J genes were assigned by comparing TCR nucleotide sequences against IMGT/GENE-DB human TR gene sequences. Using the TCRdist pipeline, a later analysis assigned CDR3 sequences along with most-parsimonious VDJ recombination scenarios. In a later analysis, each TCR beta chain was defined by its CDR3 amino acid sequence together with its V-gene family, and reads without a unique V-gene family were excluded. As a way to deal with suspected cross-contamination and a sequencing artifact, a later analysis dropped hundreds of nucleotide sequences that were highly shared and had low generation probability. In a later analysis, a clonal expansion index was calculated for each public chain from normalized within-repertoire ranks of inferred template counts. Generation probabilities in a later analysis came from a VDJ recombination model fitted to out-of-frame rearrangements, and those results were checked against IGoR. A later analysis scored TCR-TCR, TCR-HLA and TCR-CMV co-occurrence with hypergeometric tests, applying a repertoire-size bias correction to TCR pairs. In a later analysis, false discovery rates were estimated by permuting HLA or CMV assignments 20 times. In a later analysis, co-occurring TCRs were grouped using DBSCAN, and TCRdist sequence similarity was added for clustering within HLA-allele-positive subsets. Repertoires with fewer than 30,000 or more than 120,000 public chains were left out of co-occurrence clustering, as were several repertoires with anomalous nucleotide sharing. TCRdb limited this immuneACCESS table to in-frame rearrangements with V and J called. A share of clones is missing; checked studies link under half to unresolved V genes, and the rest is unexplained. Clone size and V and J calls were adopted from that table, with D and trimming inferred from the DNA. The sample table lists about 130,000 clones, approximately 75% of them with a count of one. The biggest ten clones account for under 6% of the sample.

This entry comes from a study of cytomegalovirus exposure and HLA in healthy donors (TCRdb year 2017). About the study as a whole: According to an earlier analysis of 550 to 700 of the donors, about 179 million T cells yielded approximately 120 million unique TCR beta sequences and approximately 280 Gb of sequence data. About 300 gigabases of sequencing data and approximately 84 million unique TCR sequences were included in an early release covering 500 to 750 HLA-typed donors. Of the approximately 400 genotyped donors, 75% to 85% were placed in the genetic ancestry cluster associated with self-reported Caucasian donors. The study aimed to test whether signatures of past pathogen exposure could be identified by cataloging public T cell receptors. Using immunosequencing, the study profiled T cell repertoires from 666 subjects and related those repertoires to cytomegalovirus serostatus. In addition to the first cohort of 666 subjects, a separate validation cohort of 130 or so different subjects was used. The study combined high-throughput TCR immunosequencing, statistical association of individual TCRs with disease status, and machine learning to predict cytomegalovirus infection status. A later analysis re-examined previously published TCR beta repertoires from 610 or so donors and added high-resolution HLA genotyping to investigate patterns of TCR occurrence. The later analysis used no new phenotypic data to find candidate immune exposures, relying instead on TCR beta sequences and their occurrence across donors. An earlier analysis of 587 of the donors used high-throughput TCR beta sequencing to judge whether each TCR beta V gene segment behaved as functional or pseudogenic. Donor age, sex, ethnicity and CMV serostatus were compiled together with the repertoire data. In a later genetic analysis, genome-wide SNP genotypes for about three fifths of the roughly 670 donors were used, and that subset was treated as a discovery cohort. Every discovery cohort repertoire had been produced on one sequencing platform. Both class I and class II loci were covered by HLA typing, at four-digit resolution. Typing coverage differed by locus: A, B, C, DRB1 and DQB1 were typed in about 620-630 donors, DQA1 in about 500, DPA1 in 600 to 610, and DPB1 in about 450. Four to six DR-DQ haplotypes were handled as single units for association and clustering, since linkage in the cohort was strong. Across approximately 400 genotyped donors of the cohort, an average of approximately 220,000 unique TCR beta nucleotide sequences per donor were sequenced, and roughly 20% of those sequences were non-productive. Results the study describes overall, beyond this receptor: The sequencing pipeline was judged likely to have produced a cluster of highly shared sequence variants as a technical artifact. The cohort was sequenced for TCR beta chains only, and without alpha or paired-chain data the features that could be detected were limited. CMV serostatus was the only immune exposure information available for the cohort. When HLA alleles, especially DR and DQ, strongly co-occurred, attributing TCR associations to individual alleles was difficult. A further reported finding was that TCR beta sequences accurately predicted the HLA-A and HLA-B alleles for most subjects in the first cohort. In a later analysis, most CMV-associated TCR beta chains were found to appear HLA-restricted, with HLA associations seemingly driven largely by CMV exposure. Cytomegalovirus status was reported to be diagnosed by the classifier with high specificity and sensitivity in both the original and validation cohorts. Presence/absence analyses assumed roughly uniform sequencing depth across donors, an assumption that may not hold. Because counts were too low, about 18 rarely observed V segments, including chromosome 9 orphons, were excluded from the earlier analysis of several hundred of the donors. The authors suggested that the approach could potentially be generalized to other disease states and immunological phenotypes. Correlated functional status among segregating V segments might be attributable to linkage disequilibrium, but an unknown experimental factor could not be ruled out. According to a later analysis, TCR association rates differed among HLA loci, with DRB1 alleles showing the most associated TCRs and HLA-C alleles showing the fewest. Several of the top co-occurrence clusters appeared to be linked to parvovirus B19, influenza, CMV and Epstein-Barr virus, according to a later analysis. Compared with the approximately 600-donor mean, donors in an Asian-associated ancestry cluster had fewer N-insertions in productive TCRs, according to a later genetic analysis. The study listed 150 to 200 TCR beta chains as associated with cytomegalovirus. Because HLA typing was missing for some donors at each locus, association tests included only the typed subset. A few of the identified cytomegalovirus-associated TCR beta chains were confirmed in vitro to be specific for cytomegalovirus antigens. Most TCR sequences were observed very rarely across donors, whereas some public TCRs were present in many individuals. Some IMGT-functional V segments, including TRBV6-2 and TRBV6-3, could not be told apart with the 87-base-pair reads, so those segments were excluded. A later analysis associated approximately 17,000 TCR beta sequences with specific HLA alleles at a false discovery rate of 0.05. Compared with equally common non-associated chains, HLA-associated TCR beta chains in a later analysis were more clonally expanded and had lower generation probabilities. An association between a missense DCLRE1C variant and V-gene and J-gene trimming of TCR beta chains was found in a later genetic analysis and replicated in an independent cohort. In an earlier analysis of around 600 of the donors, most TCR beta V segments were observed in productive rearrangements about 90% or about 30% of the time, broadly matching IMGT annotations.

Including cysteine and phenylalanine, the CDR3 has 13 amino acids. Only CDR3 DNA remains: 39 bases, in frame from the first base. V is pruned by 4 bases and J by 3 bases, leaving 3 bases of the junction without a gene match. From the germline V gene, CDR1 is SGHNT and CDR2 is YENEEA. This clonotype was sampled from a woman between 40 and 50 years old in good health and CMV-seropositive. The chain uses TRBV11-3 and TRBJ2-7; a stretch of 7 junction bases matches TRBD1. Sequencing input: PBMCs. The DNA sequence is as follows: TGTGCCAGCAGCTGGGACAGAGACTACGAGCAGTACTTC. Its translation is CASSWDRDYEQYF.